This T cell receptor beta chain is from a study of T cell repertoires in cytomegalovirus infection. In regard to this clonotype: Its antigen remains unknown.

TCRdb ran MiXCR on the reads and lists one entry per CDR3 protein. The table shows hundreds of thousands of distinct CDR3 sequences, with 32% occurring only once. V was pared by 5 bases and J by 9 bases, with 7 bases of the junction left unmatched. Germline V lookup: CDR1 SGHTA, CDR2 FQGTGA. This CDR3 is 14 amino acids long. The sample in question was cultured CD8+ T cells from PBMCs, obtained from culture after CMV antigen stimulation. The chain recombines TRBV7-3 with TRBJ1-6; 7 bases are shared with TRBD1. This receptor was obtained from a human donor in good health (CMV status not recorded). Some clones in this sample may be carry-over from other donors' samples. CDR3 amino acids: CASSHSTGVSPLHF. The CDR3 DNA follows: TGTGCCAGCAGCCACTCAACAGGGGTTTCACCCCTCCACTTT.